This T cell receptor beta chain was observed in a study of human T cells and chemical hapten exposure. Across the whole study: Patch testing was performed with 0.01% DPC on the upper back, with reading at 6 days.

Specified time point: pre-sensitization, week 0. Specified treatment: therapeutic diphenylcyclopropenone sensitization with weekly scalp DPC. Germline V CDR1 and CDR2: MDHEN, SYDVKM. V was clipped by 8 bases and J by 0 bases, with 8 bases between them. This CDR3 has 12 amino acids. TCRdb re-called the RACE reads with MiXCR, one entry per CDR3 protein. Here the sample spans about 260,000 distinct CDR3 sequences, approximately 8.6% being singletons. This clonotype was recorded many times. This clonotype was obtained from a woman between 35 and 50 years old with alopecia areata. Some clones in this sample may be carry-over from other donors' samples. The genes are TRBV28 and TRBJ2-7; D call uncertain. The specimen comprised whole blood, sampled in connection with sensitization to the hapten diphenylcyclopropenone (DPC). CDR3 coding DNA: TGTGCCAGCGGTGCGGTCTCCTACGAGCAGTACTTC. Amino acid sequence: CASGAVSYEQYF.